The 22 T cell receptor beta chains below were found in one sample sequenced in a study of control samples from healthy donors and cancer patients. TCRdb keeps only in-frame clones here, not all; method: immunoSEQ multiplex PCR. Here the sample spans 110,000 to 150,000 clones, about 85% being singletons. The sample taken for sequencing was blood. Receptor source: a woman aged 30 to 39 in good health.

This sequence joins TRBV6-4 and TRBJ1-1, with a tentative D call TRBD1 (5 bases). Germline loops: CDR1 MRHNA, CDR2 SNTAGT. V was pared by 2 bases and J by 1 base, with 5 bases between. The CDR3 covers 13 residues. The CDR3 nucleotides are TGTGCCAGCAGTGACCAGGGGAACACTGAAGCTTTCTTT. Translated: CASSDQGNTEAFF.

The CDR3 region has the DNA TGTGCCAGTAGCTTAAAGGGGGGGGATCAGCCCCAGCATTTT. This codes for CASSLKGGDQPQHF. V gene TRBV19 combines with J gene TRBJ1-5; possible D gene TRBD1, 6 bases. The CDR3 has 14 amino acids. Trimming stripped 6 bases from V and 5 bases from J, with 14 bases between. Germline lookup yields CDR1 LNHDA and CDR2 SQIVND (reference sequence).

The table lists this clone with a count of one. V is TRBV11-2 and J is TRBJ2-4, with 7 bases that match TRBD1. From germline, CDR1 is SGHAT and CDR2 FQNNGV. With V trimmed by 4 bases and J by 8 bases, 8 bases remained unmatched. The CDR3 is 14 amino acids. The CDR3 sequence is CASSSSTGKDIQYF. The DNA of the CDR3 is TGTGCCAGCAGCTCATCGACAGGGAAGGACATTCAGTACTTC.

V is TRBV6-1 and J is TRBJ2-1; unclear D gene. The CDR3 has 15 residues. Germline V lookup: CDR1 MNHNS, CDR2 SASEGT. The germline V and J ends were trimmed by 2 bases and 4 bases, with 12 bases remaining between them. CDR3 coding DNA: TGTGCCAGCAGTGAATCCAAGGCTGCGTACAATGAGCAGTTCTTC. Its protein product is CASSESKAAYNEQFF.

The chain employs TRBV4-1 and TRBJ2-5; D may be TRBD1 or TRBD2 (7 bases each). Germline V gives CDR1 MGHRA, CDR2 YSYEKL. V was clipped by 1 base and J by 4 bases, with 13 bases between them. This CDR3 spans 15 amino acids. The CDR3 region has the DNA TGCGCCAGCAGCCAAGTCGGCAGGGGGGGAGAGACCCAGTACTTC. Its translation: CASSQVGRGGETQYF.

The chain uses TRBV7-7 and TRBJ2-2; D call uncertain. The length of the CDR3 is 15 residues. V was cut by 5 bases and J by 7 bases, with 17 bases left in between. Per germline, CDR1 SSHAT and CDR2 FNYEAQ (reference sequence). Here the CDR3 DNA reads TGTGCCAGCAGCCCAAGGGCGTGGAGTAACGGGGAGCTGTTTTTT. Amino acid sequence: CASSPRAWSNGELFF.

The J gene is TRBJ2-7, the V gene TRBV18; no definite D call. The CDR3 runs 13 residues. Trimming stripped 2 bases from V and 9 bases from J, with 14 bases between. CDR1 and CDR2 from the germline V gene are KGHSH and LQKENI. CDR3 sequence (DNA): TGTGCCAGCTCACCAGGTATACAAGAGGTGCAGTACTTC. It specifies CASSPGIQEVQYF.

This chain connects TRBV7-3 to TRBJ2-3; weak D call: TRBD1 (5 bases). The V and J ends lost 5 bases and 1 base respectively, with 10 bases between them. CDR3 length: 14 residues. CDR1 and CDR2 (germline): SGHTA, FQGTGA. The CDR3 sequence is CASSKEGGTDTQYF. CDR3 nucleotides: TGTGCCAGCAGCAAGGAAGGGGGCACAGATACGCAGTATTTT.

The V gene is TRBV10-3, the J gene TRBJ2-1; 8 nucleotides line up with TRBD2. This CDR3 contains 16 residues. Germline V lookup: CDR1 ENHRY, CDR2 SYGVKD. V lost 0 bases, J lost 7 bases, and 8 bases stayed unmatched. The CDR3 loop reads CAISESRTGGENEQFF. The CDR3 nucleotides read TGTGCCATCAGTGAGTCCCGGACGGGAGGGGAGAATGAGCAGTTCTTC.

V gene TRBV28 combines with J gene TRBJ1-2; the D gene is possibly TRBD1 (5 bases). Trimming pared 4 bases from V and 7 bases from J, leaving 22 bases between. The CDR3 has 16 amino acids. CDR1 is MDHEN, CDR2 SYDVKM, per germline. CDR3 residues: CASSSLSGDLTRGYTF. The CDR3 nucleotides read TGTGCCAGCAGTTCACTCTCGGGGGATCTCACCCGTGGCTACACCTTC.

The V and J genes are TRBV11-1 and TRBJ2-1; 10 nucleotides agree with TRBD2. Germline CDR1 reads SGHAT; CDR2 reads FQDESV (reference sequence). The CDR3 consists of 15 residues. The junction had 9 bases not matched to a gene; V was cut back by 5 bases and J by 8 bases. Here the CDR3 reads CASSQGIAGGDEQFF. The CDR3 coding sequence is TGTGCCAGCAGCCAGGGGATAGCGGGAGGCGATGAGCAGTTCTTC.

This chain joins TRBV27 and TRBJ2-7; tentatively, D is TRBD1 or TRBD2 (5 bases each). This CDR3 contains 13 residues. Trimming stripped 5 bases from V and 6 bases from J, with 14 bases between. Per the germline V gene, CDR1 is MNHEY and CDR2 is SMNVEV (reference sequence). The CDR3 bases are TGTGCCAGCAGTCCGCTCACTAGGGGCGAGCAGTACTTC. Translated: CASSPLTRGEQYF.

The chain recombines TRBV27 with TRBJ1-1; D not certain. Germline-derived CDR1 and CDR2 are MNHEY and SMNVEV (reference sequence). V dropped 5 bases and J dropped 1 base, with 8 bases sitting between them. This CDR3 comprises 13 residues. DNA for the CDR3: TGTGCCAGCAGTGTGACGGAGAACACTGAAGCTTTCTTT. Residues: CASSVTENTEAFF.

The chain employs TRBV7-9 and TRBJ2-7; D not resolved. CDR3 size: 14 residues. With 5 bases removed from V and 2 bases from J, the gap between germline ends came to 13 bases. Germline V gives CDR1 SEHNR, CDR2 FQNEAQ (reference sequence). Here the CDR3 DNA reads TGTGCCAGCAGCGCGTCAACTGGGACCTACGAGCAGTACTTC. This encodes CASSASTGTYEQYF.

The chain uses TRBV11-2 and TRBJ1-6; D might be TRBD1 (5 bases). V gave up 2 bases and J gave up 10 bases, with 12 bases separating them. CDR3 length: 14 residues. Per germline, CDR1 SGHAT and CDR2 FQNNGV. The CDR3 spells CASSLSGLESPLHF. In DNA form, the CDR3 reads TGTGCCAGCAGCTTATCAGGGCTAGAATCACCCCTCCACTTT. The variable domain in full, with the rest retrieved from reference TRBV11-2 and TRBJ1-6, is EAGVAQSPRYKIIEKRQSVAFWCNPISGHATLYWYQQILGQGPKLLIQFQNNGVVDDSQLPKDRFSAERLKGVDSTLKIQPAKLEDSAVYLCASSLSGLESPLHFGNGTRLTVT.

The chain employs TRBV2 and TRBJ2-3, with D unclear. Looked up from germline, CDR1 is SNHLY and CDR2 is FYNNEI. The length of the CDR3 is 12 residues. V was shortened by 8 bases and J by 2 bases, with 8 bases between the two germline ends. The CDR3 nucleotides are TGTGCCAGCGGGGTCCACACAGATACGCAGTATTTT. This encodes CASGVHTDTQYF.

As DNA, the CDR3 is TGTGCCAGCAGCTTAGGCGGACTAGGGTACTACGAGCAGTACTTC. This codes for CASSLGGLGYYEQYF. This chain uses TRBV7-2 with TRBJ2-7, with 7 nucleotides matching TRBD2. Per the germline V gene, CDR1 is SGHTA and CDR2 is FQGNSA. This CDR3 comprises 15 residues. The trim removed 1 base at V and 3 bases at J, leaving 6 bases unmatched.

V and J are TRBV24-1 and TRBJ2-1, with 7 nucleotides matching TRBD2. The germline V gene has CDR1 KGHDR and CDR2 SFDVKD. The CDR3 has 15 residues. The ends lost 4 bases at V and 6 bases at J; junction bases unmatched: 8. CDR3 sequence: CATSESSGGANEQFF. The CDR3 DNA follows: TGTGCCACCAGTGAGTCTAGCGGAGGAGCCAATGAGCAGTTCTTC.

CDR3 residues: CASTSRGSRGDGYTF. The CDR3, as DNA: TGTGCCAGCACCTCTCGTGGTTCCAGGGGTGATGGCTACACCTTC. V is TRBV5-4 and J is TRBJ1-2; D perhaps matches TRBD1 (6 bases). The CDR3 totals 15 residues. Trimming shortened V by 6 bases and J by 6 bases, and 21 bases separated the two germline ends. Germline V gives CDR1 SGHNT, CDR2 YYREEE (reference sequence).

The DNA for the CDR3 is TGTGCCAGCAGCTTACGGGCAGGGAGGGGGAACACTGAAGCTTTCTTT. Translated: CASSLRAGRGNTEAFF. The chain is built from TRBV7-2 and TRBJ1-1; D is perhaps TRBD1 (5 bases). V was clipped by 2 bases and J by 1 base, with 14 bases between them. Germline loops: CDR1 SGHTA, CDR2 FQGNSA. The CDR3 spans 16 residues. The entire variable domain, with the rest obtained from reference TRBV7-2 and TRBJ1-1, is as follows: GAGVSQSPSNKVTEKGKDVELRCDPISGHTALYWYRQSLGQGLEFLIYFQGNSAPDKSGLPSDRFSAERTGGSVSTLTIQRTQQEDSAVYLCASSLRAGRGNTEAFFGQGTRLTVV.

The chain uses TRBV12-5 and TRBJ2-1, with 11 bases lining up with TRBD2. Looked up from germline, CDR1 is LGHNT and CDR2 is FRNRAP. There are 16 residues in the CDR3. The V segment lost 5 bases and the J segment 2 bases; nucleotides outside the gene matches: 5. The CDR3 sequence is CASGPGTSGTYNEQFF. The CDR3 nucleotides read TGTGCTAGTGGTCCCGGGACTAGCGGAACCTACAATGAGCAGTTCTTC. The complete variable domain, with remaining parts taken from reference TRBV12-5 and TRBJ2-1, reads DARVTQTPRHKVTEMGQEVTMRCQPILGHNTVFWYRQTMMQGLELLAYFRNRAPLDDSGMPKDRFSAEMPDATLATLKIQPSEPRDSAVYFCASGPGTSGTYNEQFFGPGTRLTVL.

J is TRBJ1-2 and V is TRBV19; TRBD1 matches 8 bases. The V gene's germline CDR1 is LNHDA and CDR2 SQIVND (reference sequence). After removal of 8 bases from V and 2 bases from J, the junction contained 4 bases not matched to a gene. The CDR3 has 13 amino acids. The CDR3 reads CASRDRQNYGYTF. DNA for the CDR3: TGTGCCAGTCGGGACAGGCAAAACTATGGCTACACCTTC.